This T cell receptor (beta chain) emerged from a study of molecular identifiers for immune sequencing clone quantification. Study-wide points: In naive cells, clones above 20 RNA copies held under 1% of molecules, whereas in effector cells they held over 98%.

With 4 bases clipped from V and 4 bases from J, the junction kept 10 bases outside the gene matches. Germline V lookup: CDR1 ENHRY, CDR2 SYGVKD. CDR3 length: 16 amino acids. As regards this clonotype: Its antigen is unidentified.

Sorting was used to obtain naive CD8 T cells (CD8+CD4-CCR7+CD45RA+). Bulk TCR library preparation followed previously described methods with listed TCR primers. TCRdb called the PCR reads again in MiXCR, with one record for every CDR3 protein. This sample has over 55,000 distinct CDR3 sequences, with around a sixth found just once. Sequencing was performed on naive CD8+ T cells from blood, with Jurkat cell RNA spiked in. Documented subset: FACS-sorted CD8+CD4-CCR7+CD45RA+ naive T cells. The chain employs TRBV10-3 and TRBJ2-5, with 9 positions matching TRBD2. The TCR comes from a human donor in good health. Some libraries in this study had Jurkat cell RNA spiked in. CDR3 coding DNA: TGTGCCATCAGTGCTCGAATAGCGGGAGACCCAGAGACCCAGTACTTC. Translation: CAISARIAGDPETQYF.